The present T cell receptor (beta chain) was sequenced within a study of long-term antiretroviral therapy in people with HIV. Study details: A decade or so separates the oldest specimens from the later 2015 immediate-ART recommendation. Study conclusions and caveats: Compared with controls, HIV repertoires showed narrower CDR3 length ranges. Upon ART, diversity increased but remained lower than transplant donor controls.

For this clone: Its specificity is not known.

The run of the v3.0 immunoSEQ assay was at survey level. Clones were read by immunoSEQ multiplex PCR, and TCRdb kept only the in-frame ones, dropping some. Of about 11,000 clones in the sample, 80% to 90% were seen once. Going into DNA extraction, samples held roughly 0.95-11 million cryopreserved PBMC. Germline-derived CDR1 and CDR2 are SNHLY and FYNNEI. V was shortened by 8 bases and J by 1 base, with 14 bases between the two germline ends. The CDR3 runs 14 residues. The chain has TRBV2 and TRBJ1-1; D is possibly TRBD1 (5 bases). The source material was unsorted PBMCs, sampled about 7 years after starting antiretroviral therapy. The sequence was collected from a man aged 45-65 years with HIV. The CDR3 DNA sequence: TGTGCCAGCCTCCGAGGCGGGGGGAACACTGAAGCTTTCTTT. Translated, it gives CASLRGGGNTEAFF.